This T cell receptor beta chain originates from a study of blood T cell repertoires in COVID-19. Study context: Sites in the United States, Italy and Spain provided acute and convalescent COVID-19 samples. PBMCs, B-cell-depleted T cells, or T cells provided the cDNA or gDNA that made up the material.

Trimming shortened V by 7 bases and J by 3 bases, and 22 bases separated the two germline ends. Germline assignment: CDR1 SGHNT and CDR2 YYREEE (reference sequence). This CDR3 comprises 16 residues. In the original analysis: How many nucleated cells were present was estimated from reference gene primer amplification. Produced via immunoSEQ multiplex PCR; TCRdb's table is partial and in-frame only. V, J and clone size reflect that table, while D and trimming were determined from the DNA. The sample has 35,000 to 45,000 clones; approximately 89% are singletons. The chain uses TRBV5-4 and TRBJ1-2; the D is unclear. The TCR comes from a man in his fifties or sixties with acute or convalescent COVID-19. The source material was peripheral blood. The CDR3 region has the DNA TGTGCCAGCCGGGCGGGTTCGTACCAGGCAGACTATGGCTACACCTTC. Protein product: CASRAGSYQADYGYTF.